The 15 T cell receptor beta chains presented below share a single source sample, sequenced in a study of technical replicates of blood from a handful of donors. Generated by immunoSEQ multiplex PCR, the TCRdb table keeps only in-frame clones and is missing some. Here the sample spans tens of thousands of clones, approximately 90% being singletons. Sequenced: T cells isolated from PBMCs. The receptors originated from a human donor in good health.

This sequence joins TRBV7-9 and TRBJ1-2; TRBD1 is a possible D gene (6 bases). The CDR3 has 14 residues. Trimming removed 5 bases from V and 8 bases from J, with 18 bases in between. CDR1 and CDR2 (germline): SEHNR, FQNEAQ (reference sequence). The CDR3 DNA reads TGTGCCAGCAGCCCAGAGGCCCGAGGGGGAGGCTACACCTTC. Translating gives CASSPEARGGGYTF.

This clone turned up a few times. The chain combines TRBV14 with TRBJ1-1, with 7 bases identical to TRBD1. V was clipped by 0 bases and J by 3 bases; unmatched bases: 1. CDR3 length: 14 residues. The V gene's germline CDR1 is SGHDN and CDR2 FVKESK. The CDR3 DNA sequence: TGTGCCAGCAGCCAAGACAGGGGGGACACTGAAGCTTTCTTT. Translation gives CASSQDRGDTEAFF.

This chain links TRBV11-2 with TRBJ2-3; D gene ambiguous. Trimming took off 8 bases at V and 2 bases at J, with 14 bases between the two ends. Germline-derived CDR1 and CDR2 are SGHAT and FQNNGV. The CDR3 is made up of 14 amino acids. The CDR3 spells CASYYLRDTDTQYF. Written as DNA, the CDR3 is TGTGCCAGCTACTACCTTCGTGACACAGATACGCAGTATTTT.

The rearrangement links TRBV18 to TRBJ2-1; D gene ambiguous. The CDR3 spans 13 residues. CDR1 is KGHSH, CDR2 LQKENI, per germline. The ends were cut back, 6 bases at V and 0 bases at J, with 6 bases in the middle. CDR3 nucleotide sequence: TGTGCCAGCTCGGCTAGCTCCTACAATGAGCAGTTCTTC. Its protein product is CASSASSYNEQFF.

This clone appeared once. The chain is built from TRBV2 and TRBJ1-5, with 7 bases identical to TRBD1. The CDR3 has 16 amino acids. J lost 0 bases, V lost 6 bases, and 8 bases had no gene match. The V gene's germline CDR1 is SNHLY and CDR2 FYNNEI. The CDR3 bases are TGTGCCAGCAGCTGGGACAGACCATATAGCAATCAGCCCCAGCATTTT. Amino acids: CASSWDRPYSNQPQHF. The whole variable domain, remainder taken from reference TRBV2 and TRBJ1-5, is EPEVTQTPSHQVTQMGQEVILRCVPISNHLYFYWYRQILGQKVEFLVSFYNNEISEKSEIFDDQFSVERPDGSNFTLKIRSTKLEDSAMYFCASSWDRPYSNQPQHFGDGTRLSIL.

V usage is TRBV7-9 and J usage is TRBJ2-5, with TRBD1 identical over 8 bases. The V gene end was trimmed by 4 bases and the J gene end by 5 bases; junction bases not matched to a gene: 6. Per germline, CDR1 SEHNR and CDR2 FQNEAQ (reference sequence). The CDR3 has 14 residues. The CDR3 nucleotides are TGTGCCAGCAGCTCAGGGGGCGGTTGGGAGACCCAGTACTTC. Its translation is CASSSGGGWETQYF. The whole variable domain, filled in from reference TRBV7-9 and TRBJ2-5, reads DTGVSQNPRHKITKRGQNVTFRCDPISEHNRLYWYRQTLGQGPEFLTYFQNEAQLEKSRLLSDRFSAERPKGSFSTLEIQRTEQGDSAMYLCASSSGGGWETQYFGPGTRLLVL.

This chain uses TRBV18 with TRBJ2-5; a weak D match, TRBD2 (6 bases). V gave up 3 bases and J gave up 2 bases, with 16 bases separating them. CDR1 and CDR2 (germline): KGHSH, LQKENI. The CDR3 extends over 16 amino acids. The CDR3 sequence: CASSPKRAGRQETQYF. CDR3 DNA: TGTGCCAGCTCACCGAAGCGGGCAGGTAGACAAGAGACCCAGTACTTC.

This chain uses TRBV6-1 with TRBJ2-7; TRBD2 aligns across 8 bases. Germline V gene sequence: CDR1 MNHNS, CDR2 SASEGT. V was pared by 10 bases and J by 3 bases, with 14 bases of the junction left unmatched. This CDR3 region has 15 residues. This CDR3 is CAIRASGLSGYEQYF. The CDR3 DNA sequence: TGTGCCATCCGGGCTAGCGGGCTTAGTGGCTACGAGCAGTACTTC.

This clone was seen a handful of times. V usage is TRBV12-5 and J usage is TRBJ2-1, with 9 bases matching TRBD2. Germline assignment: CDR1 LGHNT and CDR2 FRNRAP. V lost 0 bases to trimming and J lost 5 bases; unmatched junction nucleotides: 5. The CDR3 sequence is 16 residues long. CDR3 amino acids: CASGLVLSGRHNEQFF. The CDR3 DNA reads TGTGCTAGTGGTTTGGTACTAAGCGGGAGGCACAATGAGCAGTTCTTC.

This clone was seen only once. V is TRBV11-1 and J is TRBJ1-4; 7 bases agree with TRBD1. The CDR3 is 15 residues long. The ends lost 5 bases at V and 8 bases at J; junction bases unmatched: 11. The germline gives CDR1 SGHAT, CDR2 FQDESV (reference sequence). Here the CDR3 reads CASSPWTGRNEKLFF. The CDR3 DNA is TGTGCCAGCAGCCCCTGGACAGGTCGGAACGAAAAACTGTTTTTT.

The chain couples TRBV6-5 to TRBJ1-1; 7 bases are a match to TRBD1. Germline-derived CDR1 and CDR2 are MNHEY and SVGAGI. J lost 3 bases, V lost 6 bases, and 7 bases had no gene match. This CDR3 region has 14 residues. CDR3 bases: TGTGCCAGCAGATACAGGGGTTGGGACACTGAAGCTTTCTTT. It is translated as CASRYRGWDTEAFF.

As for this clone: The sample contains more than one DNA sequence encoding this CDR3. CDR3 in amino acids: CASSVGQGRGNEQFF. The CDR3 bases are TGTGCCAGCAGCGTAGGGCAGGGAAGGGGAAATGAGCAGTTCTTC. This rearrangement joins TRBV9 to TRBJ2-1; TRBD1 might be the D (5 bases). Germline V lookup: CDR1 SGDLS, CDR2 YYNGEE. There are 15 residues in the CDR3. Between the trimmed V and J ends, which lost 0 bases and 7 bases, there was a span of 14 bases.

This sequence joins TRBV6-5 and TRBJ1-3; TRBD1 aligns across 7 bases. The CDR3 has 15 amino acids. The V gene's germline CDR1 is MNHEY and CDR2 SVGAGI. The V segment lost 5 bases and the J segment 0 bases; nucleotides outside the gene matches: 4. In DNA, the CDR3 is TGTGCCAGCAGTCCCAGGGGGACCTCTGGAAACACCATATATTTT. This codes for CASSPRGTSGNTIYF.

The chain is built from TRBV20-1 and TRBJ2-7, with D perhaps TRBD1 (5 bases). Between the trimmed V and J ends, which lost 2 bases and 7 bases, there was a span of 9 bases. The length of the CDR3 is 11 residues. Germline CDR1 is DFQATT and CDR2 is SNEGSKA (reference sequence). CDR3 sequence (DNA): TGCAGTGCTAGATTTAGGGGTGAGCAGTACTTC. Protein product: CSARFRGEQYF.

The chain has TRBV10-3 and TRBJ2-1; perhaps TRBD2 as D (5 bases). There are 15 residues in the CDR3. Trimming took 4 bases from V and 0 from J, leaving 10 bases between them. Germline V gives CDR1 ENHRY, CDR2 SYGVKD. CDR3: CAISGERDSYNEQFF. The CDR3 region has the DNA TGTGCCATCAGTGGGGAGCGAGACTCCTACAATGAGCAGTTCTTC.